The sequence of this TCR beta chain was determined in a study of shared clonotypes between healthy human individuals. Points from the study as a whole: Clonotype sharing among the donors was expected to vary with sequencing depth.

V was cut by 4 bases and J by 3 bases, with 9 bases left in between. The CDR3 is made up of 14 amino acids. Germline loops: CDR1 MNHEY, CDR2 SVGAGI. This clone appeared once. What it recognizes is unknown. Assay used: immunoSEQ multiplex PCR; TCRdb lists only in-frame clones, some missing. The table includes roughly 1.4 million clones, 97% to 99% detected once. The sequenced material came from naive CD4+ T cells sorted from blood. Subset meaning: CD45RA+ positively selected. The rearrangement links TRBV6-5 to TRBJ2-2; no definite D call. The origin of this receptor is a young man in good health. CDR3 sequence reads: CASSLKPDTGELFF. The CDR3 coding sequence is TGTGCCAGCAGTTTAAAGCCTGACACCGGGGAGCTGTTTTTT.